Listed below are T cell receptor beta chains from one sample, sequenced in a study of blood T cell repertoires in COVID-19. The assay was immunoSEQ multiplex PCR, and TCRdb's table has in-frame clones only and misses some. The sample consists of about 330,000 clones, around 90% of them appearing once. The source material was PBMCs or T cells enriched from blood (not recorded which). These receptors were taken from a woman in her 30s who had recovered from COVID-19. The CDR3 runs from the conserved cysteine through the conserved F or W. The order of the fields is V gene, clone size, D gene, J gene, CDR3 DNA, CDR3 protein. A D gene is named only where the DNA matches it firmly. Clone size is shown for a subset of rows, as once, few, many or a class of expanded clone.

v_gene: TRBV3-1/TRBV3-2
abundance: once
d_gene: .
j_gene: TRBJ1-2
CDR3nt: TGTGCCAGCAGCCAATCGGACAGCCCGGCTGGCTACACCTTC
CDR3aa: CASSQSDSPAGYTF

v_gene: TRBV7-2
abundance: .
d_gene: .
j_gene: TRBJ2-3
CDR3nt: TGTGCCAGCAGCCAGACAGATACGCAGTATTTT
CDR3aa: CASSQTDTQYF

v_gene: TRBV18
abundance: once
d_gene: TRBD1
j_gene: TRBJ1-2
CDR3nt: TGTGCCAGCTCACTACGACAGGGGGGCGACTATGGCTACACCTTC
CDR3aa: CASSLRQGGDYGYTF

v_gene: TRBV10-3
abundance: .
d_gene: TRBD1
j_gene: TRBJ1-5
CDR3nt: TGTGCCATCAGCACCGGGACAGGGGGCTCTACGGCCAATCAGCCCCAGCATTTT
CDR3aa: CAISTGTGGSTANQPQHF

v_gene: TRBV5-1
abundance: few
d_gene: .
j_gene: TRBJ1-1
CDR3nt: TGCGCCAGCAGCTTGGCCTTGGACAGCGATCGAGCTTTCTTT
CDR3aa: CASSLALDSDRAFF

v_gene: TRBV4-1
abundance: once
d_gene: .
j_gene: TRBJ1-6
CDR3nt: TGCGCCAGCAGCCAAGATCCGGGACACCCCTATAATTCACCCCTCCACTTT
CDR3aa: CASSQDPGHPYNSPLHF

v_gene: TRBV6-1
abundance: .
d_gene: .
j_gene: TRBJ2-7
CDR3nt: TGTGCCAGCAGTGAGGTCATAATAGTCGACGAGCAGTACTTC
CDR3aa: CASSEVIIVDEQYF

v_gene: TRBV2
abundance: .
d_gene: .
j_gene: TRBJ1-2
CDR3nt: TGTGCCAGCAGTGAAACAGGCTATGGCTACACCTTC
CDR3aa: CASSETGYGYTF

v_gene: TRBV5-1
abundance: .
d_gene: TRBD1
j_gene: TRBJ1-3
CDR3nt: TGCGCCAGCAGCCCCGGGACAGCTGGAAACACCATATATTTT
CDR3aa: CASSPGTAGNTIYF

v_gene: TRBV20-1
abundance: few
d_gene: TRBD2
j_gene: TRBJ2-3
CDR3nt: TGCAGTGCTCCGACTAGCGGTTCACAGTATTTT
CDR3aa: CSAPTSGSQYF

v_gene: TRBV4-1
abundance: .
d_gene: .
j_gene: TRBJ1-4
CDR3nt: TGCGCCAGCAGCCAGGGGTTGGGGGCAAGGGGTGAAAAACTGTTTTTT
CDR3aa: CASSQGLGARGEKLFF

v_gene: TRBV7-2
abundance: once
d_gene: .
j_gene: TRBJ1-2
CDR3nt: TGTGCCAGCAGCTTAAATCAGGGTAACTATGGCTACACCTTC
CDR3aa: CASSLNQGNYGYTF

v_gene: TRBV27
abundance: .
d_gene: .
j_gene: TRBJ2-1
CDR3nt: TGTGCCAGCAGTGTAAGACAGGTCCGGAATGAGCAGTTCTTC
CDR3aa: CASSVRQVRNEQFF

v_gene: TRBV27
abundance: .
d_gene: .
j_gene: TRBJ1-5
CDR3nt: TGTGCCAGCAGTTTATCCAGTAGCAATCAGCCCCAGCATTTT
CDR3aa: CASSLSSSNQPQHF

v_gene: TRBV6-5
abundance: .
d_gene: .
j_gene: TRBJ1-1
CDR3nt: TGTGCCAGCAGTTACTCCAGGCCGTTCACTGAAGCTTTCTTT
CDR3aa: CASSYSRPFTEAFF

v_gene: TRBV18
abundance: once
d_gene: .
j_gene: TRBJ1-3
CDR3nt: TGTGCCAGCTCACCAACCGGGGTTGGAAACACCATATATTTT
CDR3aa: CASSPTGVGNTIYF

v_gene: TRBV6-5
abundance: .
d_gene: .
j_gene: TRBJ1-6
CDR3nt: TGTGCCAGCAATTTGGGGCGGAATTCACCCCTCCACTTT
CDR3aa: CASNLGRNSPLHF

v_gene: TRBV6-5
abundance: .
d_gene: .
j_gene: TRBJ1-2
CDR3nt: TGTGCCAGCAGAGCAACGGGGGGTCAACCCTATGGCTACACCTTC
CDR3aa: CASRATGGQPYGYTF

v_gene: TRBV10-3
abundance: .
d_gene: .
j_gene: TRBJ1-2
CDR3nt: TGTGCCATCAGTGAGTTCAGGGAGGGGGATGGCTACACCTTC
CDR3aa: CAISEFREGDGYTF

v_gene: TRBV20-1
abundance: .
d_gene: .
j_gene: TRBJ1-2
CDR3nt: TGCAGTGCTAGAGGACAGTATGGCTACACCTTC
CDR3aa: CSARGQYGYTF

v_gene: TRBV6-5
abundance: .
d_gene: TRBD1
j_gene: TRBJ2-1
CDR3nt: TGTGCCAGCAGTAGTCCGAGACAGGGGACTGAGCAGTTCTTC
CDR3aa: CASSSPRQGTEQFF

v_gene: TRBV2
abundance: .
d_gene: .
j_gene: TRBJ1-2
CDR3nt: TGTGCCAGCAGTGAAGCGCTTCTCGGGAGGGGCCTCTATGGCTACACCTTC
CDR3aa: CASSEALLGRGLYGYTF

v_gene: TRBV4-1
abundance: .
d_gene: .
j_gene: TRBJ1-3
CDR3nt: TGCGCCAGCAGAAACTTGGGGAGAAACTCTGGAAACACCATATATTTT
CDR3aa: CASRNLGRNSGNTIYF

v_gene: TRBV18
abundance: .
d_gene: TRBD1
j_gene: TRBJ1-1
CDR3nt: TGTGCCAGCTCACCGTCAACAGGGGGCACTGAAGCTTTCTTT
CDR3aa: CASSPSTGGTEAFF

v_gene: TRBV7-6
abundance: .
d_gene: .
j_gene: TRBJ2-1
CDR3nt: TGTGCCAGCAGCCAAACAGCCTACAATGAGCAGTTCTTC
CDR3aa: CASSQTAYNEQFF

v_gene: TRBV21-1
abundance: .
d_gene: .
j_gene: TRBJ1-1
CDR3nt: TGTGCCAGCAGTAAAGCCAGGGGGCAAGCTTTCTTT
CDR3aa: CASSKARGQAFF

v_gene: TRBV6-2/TRBV6-3
abundance: .
d_gene: TRBD1
j_gene: TRBJ2-7
CDR3nt: TGTGCCAGCAGTTATACAGGGGGTCACTACGAGCAGTACTTC
CDR3aa: CASSYTGGHYEQYF

v_gene: TRBV4-3
abundance: .
d_gene: TRBD1
j_gene: TRBJ2-1
CDR3nt: TGCGCCAGCAGCCCTGATAAGACAGGGGGCGCGGGTGAGCAGTTCTTC
CDR3aa: CASSPDKTGGAGEQFF

v_gene: TRBV28
abundance: .
d_gene: .
j_gene: TRBJ2-5
CDR3nt: TGTGCCAGCACCACCAGGGGTCTGGGAGAGACCCAGTACTTC
CDR3aa: CASTTRGLGETQYF

v_gene: TRBV5-1
abundance: .
d_gene: TRBD1
j_gene: TRBJ1-5
CDR3nt: TGCGCCAGCAGACCAACAACAGGGGATCGTCAGCCCCAGCATTTT
CDR3aa: CASRPTTGDRQPQHF

v_gene: TRBV11-2
abundance: .
d_gene: TRBD1
j_gene: TRBJ1-1
CDR3nt: TGTGCCAGCAGCCCCTTGACAGGGGCGAACACTGAAGCTTTCTTT
CDR3aa: CASSPLTGANTEAFF

v_gene: TRBV25-1
abundance: .
d_gene: TRBD2
j_gene: TRBJ2-5
CDR3nt: TGTGCCAGCAGTGAATGGGTTAGCGGGGGGGCATGGGAGACCCAGTACTTC
CDR3aa: CASSEWVSGGAWETQYF

v_gene: TRBV29-1
abundance: .
d_gene: TRBD1
j_gene: TRBJ1-1
CDR3nt: TGCAGCGTTGAAGGGGGACAGGGGATAGGAGCTGAAGCTTTCTTT
CDR3aa: CSVEGGQGIGAEAFF

v_gene: TRBV2
abundance: .
d_gene: .
j_gene: TRBJ1-5
CDR3nt: TGTGCCAGCAGTGAGGAGGAGACCCTTAATCAGCCCCAGCATTTT
CDR3aa: CASSEEETLNQPQHF

v_gene: TRBV5-5
abundance: .
d_gene: .
j_gene: TRBJ1-2
CDR3nt: TGTGCCAGCAGCCCCTCCGGCAGCGGACTTAACTATGGCTACACCTTC
CDR3aa: CASSPSGSGLNYGYTF

v_gene: TRBV5-6
abundance: .
d_gene: .
j_gene: TRBJ1-1
CDR3nt: TGTGCCAGCAGCCGGGGGGGTGTGAACACTGAAGCTTTCTTT
CDR3aa: CASSRGGVNTEAFF

v_gene: TRBV19
abundance: .
d_gene: .
j_gene: TRBJ1-4
CDR3nt: TGTGCCAGTAAAGGAGGGGCGGGTGAAAAACTGTTTTTT
CDR3aa: CASKGGAGEKLFF

v_gene: TRBV13
abundance: .
d_gene: .
j_gene: TRBJ1-6
CDR3nt: TGTGCCAGCAGCTTATTAACGGGGCCCCTCCACTTT
CDR3aa: CASSLLTGPLHF

v_gene: TRBV18
abundance: .
d_gene: .
j_gene: TRBJ2-5
CDR3nt: TGTGCCAGCTCACCACGGGGCGAGACCCAGTACTTC
CDR3aa: CASSPRGETQYF

v_gene: TRBV7-6
abundance: .
d_gene: TRBD1
j_gene: TRBJ1-1
CDR3nt: TGTGCCAGCAGCCTAGGGGTCCGGCAGGGGGCTTGTTGGACTGAAGCTTTCTTT
CDR3aa: CASSLGVRQGACWTEAFF

v_gene: TRBV9
abundance: once
d_gene: .
j_gene: TRBJ2-2
CDR3nt: TGTGCCAGCACCCATAGCGAGGTCGGGGAGCTGTTTTTT
CDR3aa: CASTHSEVGELFF

v_gene: TRBV4-3
abundance: .
d_gene: .
j_gene: TRBJ2-1
CDR3nt: TGCGCCAGCAGCCAAAACCGGGACACCTACAATGAGCAGTTCTTC
CDR3aa: CASSQNRDTYNEQFF

v_gene: TRBV19
abundance: .
d_gene: TRBD1
j_gene: TRBJ2-1
CDR3nt: TGTGCCAGTAGTCCAAGGGACAGGGTCAGCGACAATGAGCAGTTCTTC
CDR3aa: CASSPRDRVSDNEQFF

v_gene: TRBV10-1
abundance: .
d_gene: .
j_gene: TRBJ1-1
CDR3nt: TGCGCCAGCAGACCATCCGGGAACACTGAAGCTTTCTTT
CDR3aa: CASRPSGNTEAFF

v_gene: TRBV30
abundance: .
d_gene: .
j_gene: TRBJ1-1
CDR3nt: TGTGCCTGGAGAGAGGACACGAACACTGAAGCTTTCTTT
CDR3aa: CAWREDTNTEAFF

v_gene: TRBV10-3
abundance: .
d_gene: TRBD1
j_gene: TRBJ2-7
CDR3nt: TGTGCCATCAGTGAGTCCGGCAGGGGGACCGCCGAGCAGTACTTC
CDR3aa: CAISESGRGTAEQYF

v_gene: TRBV6-5
abundance: .
d_gene: .
j_gene: TRBJ1-2
CDR3nt: TGTGCCAGCAGTTACTCGATGGGGGGGGGCTACACCTTC
CDR3aa: CASSYSMGGGYTF

v_gene: TRBV7-2
abundance: .
d_gene: .
j_gene: TRBJ1-1
CDR3nt: TGTGCCAGCAGCTACTACGTTGACAGGTATCGGAACACTGAAGCTTTCTTT
CDR3aa: CASSYYVDRYRNTEAFF